This T cell receptor (beta chain) emerged from a study of blood T cell repertoires in COVID-19. At the level of the study: Acute and convalescent COVID-19 specimens originated in the United States, Italy and Spain.

The CDR3 is 15 amino acids. V shed 5 bases, J shed 8 bases, and the junction held 10 bases outside the gene matches. Germline CDR1 LNHNV, CDR2 YYDKDF (reference sequence). Original handling: Amplification of reference gene primers was used by the study to estimate nucleated cell counts. Generated by immunoSEQ multiplex PCR, the TCRdb table keeps only in-frame clones and is missing some. The V and J calls and clone size were taken over from that table, and D and trimming were inferred from the DNA. Among about 90,000 clones listed, approximately 86% were seen once. The chain carries TRBV15 and TRBJ2-3; 10 nucleotides align to TRBD2. The sample taken for sequencing was peripheral blood. The source of this sequence is a man older than 75 with acute or convalescent COVID-19. CDR3 sequence (DNA): TGTGCCACCAGCCGATTAGCGGGAGGAGAGGGTACGCAGTATTTT. Its translation: CATSRLAGGEGTQYF.